The next 14 T cell receptor beta chains were all read from a single sample in a study of blood T cell repertoires in COVID-19. Sequencing used immunoSEQ multiplex PCR; TCRdb keeps in-frame clones, though not all of them. The data contain 140,000 to 150,000 clones, roughly nine tenths of them singletons. Sequenced input: peripheral blood. All receptors come from a human donor in a cohort sampled during active COVID-19.

The V gene is TRBV9, the J gene TRBJ2-7; D might be TRBD2 (5 bases). This CDR3 comprises 13 residues. Germline V CDR1 and CDR2: SGDLS, YYNGEE. The ends were cut back, 8 bases at V and 4 bases at J, with 16 bases in the middle. CDR3 in DNA: TGTGCCAGGGAGGACTCCCCCAAATACGAGCAGTACTTC. This translates into CAREDSPKYEQYF.

The gene calls are TRBV19 and TRBJ1-5; the D gene is possibly TRBD1 (5 bases). CDR1 and CDR2 from the germline V gene are LNHDA and SQIVND (reference sequence). The CDR3 is made up of 14 amino acids. Trimming took off 5 bases at V and 4 bases at J, with 12 bases between the two ends. The CDR3 spells CASSVRDTNQPQHF. The DNA of the CDR3 is TGTGCCAGTAGTGTCAGGGATACGAATCAGCCCCAGCATTTT. Using reference TRBV19 and TRBJ1-5 for the parts outside the CDR3, the full variable domain is DGGITQSPKYLFRKEGQNVTLSCEQNLNHDAMYWYRQDPGQGLRLIYYSQIVNDFQKGDIAEGYSVSREKKESFPLTVTSAQKNPTAFYLCASSVRDTNQPQHFGDGTRLSIL.

This rearrangement joins TRBV6-1 to TRBJ1-2; the D gene is possibly TRBD1 (6 bases). The V end was cut by 3 bases, the J end by 8 bases, with 13 bases between. The V gene's germline CDR1 is MNHNS and CDR2 SASEGT. The CDR3 length is 13 residues. The CDR3 coding sequence is TGTGCCAGCAGTGACGCAGGGGCTGGGGGCTACACCTTC. Its protein product is CASSDAGAGGYTF.

V and J are TRBV6-5 and TRBJ1-3, with unresolved D. The CDR3 extends over 14 amino acids. The germline V and J ends were trimmed by 2 bases and 4 bases, with 9 bases remaining between them. Germline-derived CDR1 and CDR2 are MNHEY and SVGAGI. This CDR3 reads CASSYEVLGNTIYF. The CDR3 DNA reads as TGTGCCAGCAGTTACGAAGTACTGGGAAACACCATATATTTT.

This clone has just a few counts. The rearrangement links TRBV4-2 to TRBJ1-2; TRBD1 might be the D (5 bases). Trimming left V 1 base short and J 7 bases short, with 13 bases between. Germline V gene lookup returns CDR1 LGHNA and CDR2 YNFKEQ. The CDR3 has 14 amino acids. The CDR3 loop is CASSQVGGILGYTF. CDR3 bases: TGTGCCAGCAGCCAAGTGGGGGGTATCCTTGGCTACACCTTC.

V and J are TRBV18 and TRBJ1-6; perhaps TRBD1 as D (6 bases). This CDR3 spans 14 amino acids. CDR1 KGHSH and CDR2 LQKENI come from the germline V gene. Trimming took off 2 bases at V and 12 bases at J, with 14 bases between the two ends. CDR3 protein: CASSPRPGDLPLHF. The CDR3 DNA is TGTGCCAGCTCACCAAGGCCAGGGGATTTACCCCTCCACTTT.

This clone came up a few times. The chain uses TRBV18 and TRBJ2-1, with 11 bases lining up with TRBD2. CDR1 is KGHSH and CDR2 is LQKENI in the germline V gene. The CDR3 sequence is 14 residues long. Trimming at V came to 0 bases and at J to 10 bases, leaving 2 bases not matched to a gene. Here the CDR3 DNA reads TGTGCCAGCTCACCACCTAGCGGGGGGGACGAGCAGTTCTTC. Translation: CASSPPSGGDEQFF.

This chain connects TRBV6-4 to TRBJ1-6; D not certain. Germline lookup yields CDR1 MRHNA and CDR2 SNTAGT. CDR3 length equals 13 residues. V dropped 2 bases and J dropped 7 bases, with 6 bases sitting between them. In DNA form, the CDR3 reads TGTGCCAGCAGTGACCGAGCCAATTCACCCCTCCACTTT. Amino acids: CASSDRANSPLHF.

The chain couples TRBV5-4 to TRBJ1-1; no reliable D call. Germline V gene data show CDR1 as SGHNT and CDR2 as YYREEE (reference sequence). The CDR3 is 12 amino acids. The V and J ends lost 3 bases and 7 bases respectively, with 10 bases between them. The CDR3 protein is CASSSIPDEAFF. The CDR3 nucleotides read TGTGCCAGCAGCTCGATCCCAGATGAAGCTTTCTTT.

Remarks on this clone: This specimen includes other DNA sequences encoding the same CDR3. The chain combines TRBV2 with TRBJ1-5; weak D call: TRBD1 (5 bases). Germline CDR1 reads SNHLY; CDR2 reads FYNNEI. The CDR3 spans 14 residues. V lost 6 bases to trimming and J lost 4 bases, with 13 bases between them. The CDR3 nucleotides read TGTGCCAGCAGGGCGGGACTGTCAAATCAGCCCCAGCATTTT. The encoded protein is CASRAGLSNQPQHF. Looking up the rest from reference TRBV2 and TRBJ1-5 gives the full variable domain: EPEVTQTPSHQVTQMGQEVILRCVPISNHLYFYWYRQILGQKVEFLVSFYNNEISEKSEIFDDQFSVERPDGSNFTLKIRSTKLEDSAMYFCASRAGLSNQPQHFGDGTRLSIL.

The chain employs TRBV29-1 and TRBJ2-7; TRBD1 agrees at 7 bases. This CDR3 spans 13 amino acids. Looked up from germline, CDR1 is SQVTM and CDR2 is ANQGSEA. J was trimmed by 0 bases and V by 7 bases; bases with no gene match: 6. CDR3 sequence: CSAGQVDSYEQYF. The DNA for the CDR3 is TGCAGCGCTGGACAGGTGGACTCCTACGAGCAGTACTTC.

V is TRBV7-9 and J is TRBJ1-1, with 10 bases aligning to TRBD1. The CDR3 is made up of 15 amino acids. Germline V gives CDR1 SEHNR, CDR2 FQNEAQ (reference sequence). V trimming: 5 bases; J trimming: 4 bases; junction bases outside the gene matches: 7. This CDR3 reads CASSPRQGASTEAFF. In DNA, the CDR3 is TGTGCCAGCAGCCCACGACAGGGGGCAAGCACTGAAGCTTTCTTT.

The rearrangement links TRBV27 to TRBJ2-1; D remains ambiguous. This CDR3 spans 15 amino acids. Deletions cut 3 bases from V and 2 bases from J, with 11 bases between. Germline assignment: CDR1 MNHEY and CDR2 SMNVEV (reference sequence). The CDR3 loop is CASSFPARPYNEQFF. The CDR3 nucleotides read TGTGCCAGCAGTTTCCCCGCCAGGCCCTACAATGAGCAGTTCTTC.

The V call is TRBV6-5, the J call TRBJ1-2; D gene ambiguous. The CDR3 runs to 14 residues. CDR1 is MNHEY, CDR2 SVGAGI, per germline. Trimming removed 6 bases from V and 4 bases from J, with 15 bases in between. CDR3 protein: CASSPRGLGYGYTF. The CDR3 DNA sequence: TGTGCCAGCAGCCCCCGCGGGCTCGGCTATGGCTACACCTTC.